These 10 T cell receptor beta chains were sequenced from one sample in a study of blood T cell repertoires in COVID-19. Method: immunoSEQ multiplex PCR; TCRdb's copy keeps in-frame clones and lacks some. The sample includes about 330,000 clones, more than 70% of them seen just once. Input material: PBMCs or T cells enriched from blood (not recorded which). The receptors here all came from a woman in her thirties who had recovered from COVID-19.

The genes are TRBV6-5 and TRBJ1-5; the D gene is possibly TRBD1 (6 bases). Germline assignment: CDR1 MNHEY and CDR2 SVGAGI. V was cut by 9 bases and J by 5 bases, with 14 bases left in between. The CDR3 is 13 amino acids. CDR3 protein: CASTTGIHQPQHF. In nucleotides, the CDR3 is TGTGCCAGTACTACAGGGATCCATCAGCCCCAGCATTTT.

The rearrangement joins TRBV7-6 to TRBJ2-5; the match to TRBD2 covers 7 bases. Germline V lookup: CDR1 SGHVS, CDR2 FNYEAQ. The CDR3 sequence is 17 residues long. Trimming removed 1 base from V and 5 bases from J; junction bases left unmatched: 13. The CDR3 DNA sequence: TGTGCCAGCAGCTTAGAGGGAGGGAACGGACCCGGGGAGACCCAGTACTTC. Protein: CASSLEGGNGPGETQYF.

The chain carries TRBV5-1 and TRBJ2-1; 7 bases map to TRBD1. CDR1 and CDR2 from the germline V gene are SGHRS and YFSETQ. Trimming took 7 bases from V and 7 from J; bases not matched to a gene: 11. This CDR3 region has 14 residues. The CDR3 loop is CASQGQRMMNEQFF. The CDR3 coding sequence is TGCGCCAGCCAGGGACAGAGGATGATGAATGAGCAGTTCTTC.

In the case of this clone: The same CDR3 is also encoded by other DNA sequences in this sample. The gene calls are TRBV5-1 and TRBJ1-2; D is perhaps TRBD1 (6 bases). This CDR3 has 13 residues. From germline, CDR1 is SGHRS and CDR2 YFSETQ. V gave up 3 bases and J gave up 2 bases, with 8 bases separating them. In nucleotides, the CDR3 is TGCGCCAGCAGCTACAGGGAGAACTATGGCTACACCTTC. Its translation: CASSYRENYGYTF.

This clone is a singleton in its sample. The chain uses TRBV5-1 and TRBJ1-4; 8 bases are a match to TRBD1. The CDR3 loop spans 15 amino acids. Germline values: CDR1 SGHRS, CDR2 YFSETQ. J gave up 5 bases and V 3 bases, and 6 bases lay outside the gene matches. The CDR3 bases are TGCGCCAGCAGCTGGGGGCAGGGGGCGAATGAAAAACTGTTTTTT. This sequence encodes CASSWGQGANEKLFF.

The gene calls are TRBV6-2 or TRBV6-3 and TRBJ2-7; D is uncertain. Germline-derived CDR1 and CDR2 are MNHEY and SVGEGT. This CDR3 contains 12 residues. The V end was cut by 5 bases, the J end by 3 bases, with 8 bases between. The CDR3 here is CASSTFLYEQYF. CDR3 sequence (DNA): TGTGCCAGCAGTACTTTCCTCTACGAGCAGTACTTC.

The chain recombines TRBV10-3 with TRBJ2-2, with no clear D. This CDR3 has 13 amino acids. The V gene's germline CDR1 is ENHRY and CDR2 SYGVKD. The ends were cut back, 6 bases at V and 5 bases at J, with 10 bases in the middle. The CDR3 DNA reads as TGTGCCATCAGCCGAGACGGGACCGGGGAGCTGTTTTTT. Amino acids: CAISRDGTGELFF.

The V call is TRBV11-2, the J call TRBJ1-2; 7 bases match TRBD1. CDR3 length: 15 amino acids. The germline gives CDR1 SGHAT, CDR2 FQNNGV. J gave up 5 bases and V 1 base, and 7 bases lay outside the gene matches. CDR3 in amino acids: CASSLAPRTGYGYTF. CDR3 nucleotides: TGTGCCAGCAGCTTAGCCCCCCGGACAGGATATGGCTACACCTTC.

Note on this clone: The same CDR3 is also encoded by other DNA sequences in this sample. The chain uses TRBV7-2 and TRBJ2-6, with TRBD1 matching 8 bases. The junction had 2 bases not matched to a gene; V was cut back by 3 bases and J by 4 bases. The germline CDR1 and CDR2 sequences are SGHTA and FQGNSA. This CDR3 has 15 amino acids. The CDR3 DNA sequence: TGTGCCAGCAGCTTGGACAGGGCCGGGGCCAACGTCCTGACTTTC. This encodes CASSLDRAGANVLTF. The whole variable domain, remainder taken from reference TRBV7-2 and TRBJ2-6, is GAGVSQSPSNKVTEKGKDVELRCDPISGHTALYWYRQSLGQGLEFLIYFQGNSAPDKSGLPSDRFSAERTGGSVSTLTIQRTQQEDSAVYLCASSLDRAGANVLTFGAGSRLTVL.

This chain links TRBV2 with TRBJ2-1, with TRBD2 identical over 8 bases. The CDR3 loop spans 15 amino acids. Germline-derived CDR1 and CDR2 are SNHLY and FYNNEI. Unmatched junction bases numbered 4, after V lost 2 bases and J lost 4 bases. The CDR3 DNA is TGTGCCAGCAGTGAAAGGGCTAGCGGGTACAATGAGCAGTTCTTC. Its protein is CASSERASGYNEQFF.